Following are 24 T cell receptor beta chains from one sample sequenced in a study of shared clonotypes between healthy human individuals. Measured with immunoSEQ multiplex PCR; TCRdb has only the in-frame clones, and not every one. Among about 980,000 clones listed, around 80% were seen once. Material: memory CD4+ T cells sorted from blood. Subset: CD45RA-negative fraction. These receptors originate from a man between 18 and 35 years old in good health.

The J gene is TRBJ2-7, the V gene TRBV28, with D possibly being TRBD1 (5 bases). Trimming shortened V by 7 bases and J by 0 bases, and 19 bases separated the two germline ends. From germline, CDR1 is MDHEN and CDR2 SYDVKM. The CDR3 covers 16 residues. CDR3 sequence (DNA): TGTGCCAGCAACAACCCAGCAGGGCGGAGCTCCTACGAGCAGTACTTC. This sequence encodes CASNNPAGRSSYEQYF.

This clone came up a few times. The gene calls are TRBV19 and TRBJ1-6; 9 bases map to TRBD1. The CDR3 is 16 amino acids. Germline CDR1 LNHDA, CDR2 SQIVND (reference sequence). Unmatched junction bases numbered 11, after V lost 3 bases and J lost 11 bases. The CDR3 loop is CASSITPDRGVTPLHF. In DNA form, the CDR3 reads TGTGCCAGTAGTATTACCCCGGACAGGGGAGTAACACCCCTCCACTTT. The variable domain in full, with the rest retrieved from reference TRBV19 and TRBJ1-6, is DGGITQSPKYLFRKEGQNVTLSCEQNLNHDAMYWYRQDPGQGLRLIYYSQIVNDFQKGDIAEGYSVSREKKESFPLTVTSAQKNPTAFYLCASSITPDRGVTPLHFGNGTRLTVT.

The chain combines TRBV11-3 with TRBJ2-3; D assignment may be TRBD1 or TRBD2 (6 bases each). Germline CDR1 is SGHNT and CDR2 is YENEEA. V was shortened by 4 bases and J by 3 bases, with 14 bases between the two germline ends. There are 15 residues in the CDR3. The CDR3 spells CASSSPGGGTDTQYF. In DNA form, the CDR3 reads TGTGCCAGCAGCTCCCCAGGAGGGGGTACAGATACGCAGTATTTT.

This sequence joins TRBV30 and TRBJ2-7, with D possibly being TRBD1 (5 bases). This CDR3 is 14 amino acids long. Per germline, CDR1 GTSNPN and CDR2 SVGIG (reference sequence). V was cut by 2 bases and J by 3 bases, with 14 bases left in between. This CDR3 reads CAWSLGLGDYEQYF. DNA of the CDR3: TGTGCCTGGAGTTTGGGCCTAGGGGACTACGAGCAGTACTTC.

The J gene is TRBJ1-2, the V gene TRBV29-1; D unresolved. The CDR3 loop spans 12 amino acids. Deletions cut 7 bases from V and 14 bases from J, with 23 bases between. The germline V gene encodes CDR1 SQVTM and CDR2 ANQGSEA. The CDR3 DNA reads TGCAGCGCACTCCTAGAGAAAGAGATAAGGACCTTC. It codes for CSALLEKEIRTF.

The V gene is TRBV18, the J gene TRBJ2-5; TRBD1 agrees at 7 bases. Germline values: CDR1 KGHSH, CDR2 LQKENI. This CDR3 comprises 13 residues. Trimming took 5 bases from V and 5 from J; bases not matched to a gene: 5. The CDR3 coding sequence is TGTGCCAGCTCAACGACAGGGATCGAGACCCAGTACTTC. This encodes CASSTTGIETQYF.

The gene calls are TRBV10-2 and TRBJ1-6; D gene ambiguous. The CDR3 spans 11 residues. The V end was cut by 7 bases, the J end by 7 bases, with 5 bases between. CDR1 WSHSY and CDR2 SAAADI come from the germline V gene. The chain's CDR3 is CASTNNSPLHF. CDR3 bases: TGCGCCAGCACCAACAATTCACCCCTCCACTTT.

The chain uses TRBV4-2 and TRBJ2-5, with 7 bases identical to TRBD2. V was clipped by 4 bases and J by 2 bases; unmatched bases: 1. The CDR3 totals 13 residues. Germline assignment: CDR1 LGHNA and CDR2 YNFKEQ. The CDR3 protein is CASSLREQETQYF. The DNA of the CDR3 is TGTGCCAGCAGCCTGCGGGAGCAAGAGACCCAGTACTTC.

The chain links TRBV7-2 to TRBJ2-2; the D call may be TRBD1 or TRBD2 (6 bases each). Germline CDR1 reads SGHTA; CDR2 reads FQGNSA. V shed 7 bases and J shed 6 bases, with 18 bases lying between them. This CDR3 has 15 amino acids. The DNA for the CDR3 is TGTGCCAGCACCACTCGGGGGCCGGGTTCCGGGGAGCTGTTTTTT. Translating it yields CASTTRGPGSGELFF.

In its sample, this clone was seen a few times. The chain is built from TRBV29-1 and TRBJ1-5; D is ambiguous. This CDR3 comprises 13 residues. Germline loops: CDR1 SQVTM, CDR2 ANQGSEA. V was shortened by 0 bases and J by 5 bases, with 8 bases between the two germline ends. The DNA for the CDR3 is TGCAGCGTTGAAGAGGATAGGTATCAGCCCCAGCATTTT. This codes for CSVEEDRYQPQHF.

About this clone itself: This sample also contains other DNA sequences that code for the same CDR3. The chain links TRBV5-1 to TRBJ2-7; 7 nucleotides match TRBD2. The germline CDR1 and CDR2 sequences are SGHRS and YFSETQ. V lost 1 base to trimming and J lost 4 bases; unmatched junction nucleotides: 5. There are 14 residues in the CDR3. This CDR3 is CASSLSLAAYEQYF. The CDR3, as DNA: TGCGCCAGCAGCTTGTCTCTAGCGGCTTACGAGCAGTACTTC. Drawing the rest from reference TRBV5-1 and TRBJ2-7, the complete variable domain is KAGVTQTPRYLIKTRGQQVTLSCSPISGHRSVSWYQQTPGQGLQFLFEYFSETQRNKGNFPGRFSGRQFSNSRSEMNVSTLELGDSALYLCASSLSLAAYEQYFGPGTRLTVT.

This clone appeared a single time. V and J are TRBV7-8 and TRBJ2-2; D is uncertain. CDR1 and CDR2 (germline): SGHVS, FQNEAQ. V gave up 4 bases and J gave up 4 bases, with 7 bases separating them. The CDR3 covers 13 residues. CDR3 amino acids: CASSSWTTGELFF. CDR3 DNA: TGTGCCAGCAGCTCTTGGACCACCGGGGAGCTGTTTTTT.

J is TRBJ2-3 and V is TRBV4-2, with D unclear. Germline loops: CDR1 LGHNA, CDR2 YNFKEQ. Between the trimmed V and J ends, which lost 4 bases and 4 bases, there was a span of 3 bases. The CDR3 sequence is 11 residues long. CDR3 residues: CASSLSDTQYF. CDR3 nucleotides: TGTGCCAGCAGCCTGTCAGATACGCAGTATTTT.

As regards this clone: This sample includes further DNA sequences coding for the same CDR3. The chain couples TRBV19 to TRBJ1-1, with D possibly TRBD1 on 5 matching bases. CDR1 and CDR2 from the germline V gene are LNHDA and SQIVND (reference sequence). This CDR3 is built from 13 residues. V lost 5 bases and J 1 base, leaving 8 bases between the germline ends. The chain's CDR3 is CASSPGQNTEAFF. CDR3 nucleotides: TGTGCCAGTAGTCCCGGACAGAACACTGAAGCTTTCTTT.

This clone occurred once. The chain combines TRBV6-1 with TRBJ1-2; D is ambiguous. This CDR3 is built from 15 residues. CDR1 MNHNS and CDR2 SASEGT come from the germline V gene. The germline V and J ends were trimmed by 7 bases and 2 bases, with 17 bases remaining between them. CDR3 in DNA: TGTGCCAGCAAATTGGCAGGACCTACCAACTATGGCTACACCTTC. Amino acid sequence: CASKLAGPTNYGYTF.

V usage is TRBV11-2 and J usage is TRBJ1-6; no clear D gene. Trimming pared 5 bases from V and 7 bases from J, leaving 18 bases between. This CDR3 comprises 16 residues. The V gene's germline CDR1 is SGHAT and CDR2 FQNNGV. The CDR3 nucleotides are TGTGCCAGCAGCCCCCCGGGAGCGGACTTCAATTCACCCCTCCACTTT. It encodes CASSPPGADFNSPLHF.

This chain joins TRBV5-8 and TRBJ1-4, with D tentatively TRBD1 (5 bases). V shed 0 bases and J shed 7 bases, with 10 bases lying between them. This CDR3 has 14 amino acids. CDR1 is SGHTS and CDR2 is YDEGEE in the germline V gene. The CDR3 nucleotides read TGTGCCAGCAGCTTGGGCGGGGCAAGTGAAAAACTGTTTTTT. It specifies CASSLGGASEKLFF.

This chain uses TRBV6-1 with TRBJ1-2, with D perhaps matching TRBD1 (6 bases). Trimming pared 1 base from V and 1 base from J, leaving 13 bases between. The CDR3 is 16 amino acids. CDR1 and CDR2 from the germline V gene are MNHNS and SASEGT. The CDR3 reads CASSEVLRGFNYGYTF. In DNA, the CDR3 is TGTGCCAGCAGTGAAGTCCTCAGGGGATTTAACTATGGCTACACCTTC.

This chain connects TRBV6-1 to TRBJ2-7; D perhaps matches TRBD2 (5 bases). Trimming left V 3 bases short and J 3 bases short, with 12 bases between. This CDR3 is 14 amino acids long. Germline-derived CDR1 and CDR2 are MNHNS and SASEGT. The CDR3 is CASSDRGTSYEQYF. CDR3 nucleotides: TGTGCCAGCAGTGACCGGGGAACTAGCTACGAGCAGTACTTC.

This chain links TRBV7-9 with TRBJ1-1, with D tentatively TRBD1 (6 bases). The CDR3 has 14 residues. V was trimmed by 5 bases and J by 6 bases, leaving 16 bases between them. Germline CDR1 is SEHNR and CDR2 is FQNEAQ (reference sequence). CDR3 sequence reads: CASSANRDRAEAFF. The CDR3 DNA is TGTGCCAGCAGCGCAAACAGGGATCGGGCTGAAGCTTTCTTT.

The gene calls are TRBV5-6 and TRBJ2-7, with TRBD2 identical over 7 bases. Germline CDR1 reads SGHDT; CDR2 reads YYEEEE. The CDR3 is made up of 16 amino acids. V was clipped by 0 bases and J by 6 bases; unmatched bases: 12. CDR3 sequence reads: CASSLVGGRGQAEQYF. CDR3 DNA sequence: TGTGCCAGCAGCTTGGTTGGGGGGAGGGGCCAGGCCGAGCAGTACTTC.

This clone has ten or more counts. The chain links TRBV27 to TRBJ1-6; 8 bases fit TRBD1. The V and J ends lost 3 bases and 7 bases, in that order; junction bases with no gene match: 14. The CDR3 is made up of 18 amino acids. Looked up from germline, CDR1 is MNHEY and CDR2 is SMNVEV (reference sequence). The CDR3 spells CASSFDPPPDRGNSPLHF. Written as DNA, the CDR3 is TGTGCCAGCAGTTTCGACCCGCCCCCTGACAGGGGAAATTCACCCCTCCACTTT.

The V and J genes are TRBV7-6 and TRBJ1-4; TRBD1 is a possible D gene (5 bases). Germline CDR1 reads SGHVS; CDR2 reads FNYEAQ. The CDR3 contains 13 residues. V was pared by 7 bases and J by 8 bases, with 14 bases between. CDR3 sequence reads: CASTDPGAEKLFF. CDR3 coding DNA: TGTGCCAGCACCGATCCCGGGGCCGAAAAACTGTTTTTT.

This clone was detected ten times or more. The chain joins TRBV19 to TRBJ1-5; possible D gene TRBD1, 5 bases. Trimming shortened V by 4 bases and J by 7 bases, and 11 bases separated the two germline ends. The CDR3 runs 13 residues. Germline CDR1 and CDR2: LNHDA and SQIVND (reference sequence). The CDR3 reads CASSTRVRQPQHF. CDR3 in DNA: TGTGCCAGTAGTACCAGGGTGAGGCAGCCCCAGCATTTT.